This record concerns one TCR beta chain sequence. The CDR3 sequence is 18 residues long. CDR1 is SGHTA, CDR2 FQGNSA, per germline. V was clipped by 5 bases and J by 4 bases; unmatched bases: 18. This entry is derived from a study of blood T cell repertoires in COVID-19. On the study more broadly: In each case, the material was cDNA or gDNA derived from T cells, B-cell-depleted T cells, or PBMCs.

The protocol was immunoSEQ multiplex PCR, while the TCRdb copy is restricted to in-frame clones and leaves out a portion. The table includes 60,000 or so clones, roughly 74% detected once. The source of this sequence is a woman over 75 with acute or convalescent COVID-19. The rearrangement links TRBV7-2 to TRBJ2-3, with 7 bases identical to TRBD2. The sequenced material came from peripheral blood. CDR3 loop: CASSRRSSGNTRADTQYF. Here the CDR3 DNA reads TGTGCCAGCAGCCGCCGCTCTAGCGGCAACACTAGGGCAGATACGCAGTATTTT.